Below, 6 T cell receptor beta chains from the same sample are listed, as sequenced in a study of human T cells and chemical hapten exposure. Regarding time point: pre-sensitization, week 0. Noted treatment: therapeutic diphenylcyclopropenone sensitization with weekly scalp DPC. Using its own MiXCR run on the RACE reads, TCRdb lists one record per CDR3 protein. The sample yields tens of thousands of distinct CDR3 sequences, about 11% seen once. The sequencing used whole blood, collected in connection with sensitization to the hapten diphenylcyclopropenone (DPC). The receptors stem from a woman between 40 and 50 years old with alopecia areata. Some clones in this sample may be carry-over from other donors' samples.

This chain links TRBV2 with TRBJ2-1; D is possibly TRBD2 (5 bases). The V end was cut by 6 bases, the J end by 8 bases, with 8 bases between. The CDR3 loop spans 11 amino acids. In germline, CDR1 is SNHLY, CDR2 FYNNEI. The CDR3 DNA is TGTGCCAGCAGGGGAGTCTATGAGCAGTTCTTC. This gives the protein CASRGVYEQFF.

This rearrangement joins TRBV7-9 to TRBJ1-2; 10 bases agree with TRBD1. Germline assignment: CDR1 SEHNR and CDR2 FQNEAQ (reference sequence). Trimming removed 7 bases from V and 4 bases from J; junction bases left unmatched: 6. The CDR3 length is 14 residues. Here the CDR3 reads CASTEDRGPYGYTF. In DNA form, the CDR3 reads TGTGCCAGCACCGAAGACAGGGGGCCCTATGGCTACACCTTC.

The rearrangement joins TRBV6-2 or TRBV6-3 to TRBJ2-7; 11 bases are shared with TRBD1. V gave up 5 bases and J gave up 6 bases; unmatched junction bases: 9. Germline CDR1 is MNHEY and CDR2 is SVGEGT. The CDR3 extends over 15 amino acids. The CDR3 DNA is TGTGCCAGCAGTACCAGGGACAGGGGGTCTGGCGAGCAGTACTTC. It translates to CASSTRDRGSGEQYF.

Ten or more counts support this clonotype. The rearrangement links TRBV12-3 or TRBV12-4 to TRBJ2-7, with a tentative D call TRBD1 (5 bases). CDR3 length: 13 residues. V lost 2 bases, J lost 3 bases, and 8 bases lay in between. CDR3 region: CASSLSQGYEQYF. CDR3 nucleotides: TGTGCCAGCAGTTTAAGCCAGGGCTACGAGCAGTACTTC.

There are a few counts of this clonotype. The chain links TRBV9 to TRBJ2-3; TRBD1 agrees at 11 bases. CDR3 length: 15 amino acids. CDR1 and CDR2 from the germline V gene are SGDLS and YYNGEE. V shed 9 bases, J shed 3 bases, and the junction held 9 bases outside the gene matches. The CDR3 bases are TGTGCCAACAGATACGGACAGGGGGCGACAGATACGCAGTATTTT. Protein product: CANRYGQGATDTQYF.

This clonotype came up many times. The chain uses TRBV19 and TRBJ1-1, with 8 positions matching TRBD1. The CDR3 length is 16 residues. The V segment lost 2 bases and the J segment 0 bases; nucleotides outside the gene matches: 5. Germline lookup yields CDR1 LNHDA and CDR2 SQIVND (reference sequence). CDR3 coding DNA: TGTGCCAGTAGTATACATGGGACAGGAGTGAACACTGAAGCTTTCTTT. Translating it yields CASSIHGTGVNTEAFF.